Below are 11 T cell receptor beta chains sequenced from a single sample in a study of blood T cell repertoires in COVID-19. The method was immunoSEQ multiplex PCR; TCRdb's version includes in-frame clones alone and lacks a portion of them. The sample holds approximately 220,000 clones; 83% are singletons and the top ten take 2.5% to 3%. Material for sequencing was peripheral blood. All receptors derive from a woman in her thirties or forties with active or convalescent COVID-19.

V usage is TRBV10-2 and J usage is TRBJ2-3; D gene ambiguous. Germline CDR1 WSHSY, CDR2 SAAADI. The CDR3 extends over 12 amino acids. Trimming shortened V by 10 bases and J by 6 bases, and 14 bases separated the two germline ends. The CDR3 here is CATSPNGDTQYF. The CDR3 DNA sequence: TGCGCCACCTCACCAAACGGGGATACGCAGTATTTT.

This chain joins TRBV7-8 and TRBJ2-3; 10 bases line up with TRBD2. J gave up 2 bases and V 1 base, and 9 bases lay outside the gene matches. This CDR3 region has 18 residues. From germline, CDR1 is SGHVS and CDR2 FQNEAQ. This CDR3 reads CASSLGLAGRSITDTQYF. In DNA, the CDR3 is TGTGCCAGCAGCTTAGGACTAGCGGGTCGGTCTATCACAGATACGCAGTATTTT.

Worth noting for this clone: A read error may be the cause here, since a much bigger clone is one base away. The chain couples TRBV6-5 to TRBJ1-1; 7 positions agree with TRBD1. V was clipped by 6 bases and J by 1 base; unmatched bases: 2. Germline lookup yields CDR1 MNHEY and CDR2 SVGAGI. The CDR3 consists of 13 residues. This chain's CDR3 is CASSRQGNTEAFF. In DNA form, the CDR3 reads TGTGCCAGCAGCCGACAGGGGAACACTGAAGCTTTCTTT.

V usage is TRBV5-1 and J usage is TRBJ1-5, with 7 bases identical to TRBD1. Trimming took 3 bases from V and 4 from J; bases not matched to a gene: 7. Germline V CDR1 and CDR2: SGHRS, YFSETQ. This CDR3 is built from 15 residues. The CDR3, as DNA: TGCGCCAGCAGCTCGTCGACAGGGCCAAATCAGCCCCAGCATTTT. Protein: CASSSSTGPNQPQHF.

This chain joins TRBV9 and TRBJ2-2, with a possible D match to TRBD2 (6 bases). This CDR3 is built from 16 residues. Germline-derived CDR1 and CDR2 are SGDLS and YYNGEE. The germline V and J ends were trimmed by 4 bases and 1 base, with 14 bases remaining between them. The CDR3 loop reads CASSISGPWNTGELFF. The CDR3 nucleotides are TGTGCCAGCAGCATTAGCGGCCCGTGGAACACCGGGGAGCTGTTTTTT.

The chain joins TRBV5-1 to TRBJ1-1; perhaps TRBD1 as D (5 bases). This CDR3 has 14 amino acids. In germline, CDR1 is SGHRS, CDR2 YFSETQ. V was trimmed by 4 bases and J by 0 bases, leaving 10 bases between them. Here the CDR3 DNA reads TGCGCCAGCAGCCGACAGTCCATGAACACTGAAGCTTTCTTT. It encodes CASSRQSMNTEAFF. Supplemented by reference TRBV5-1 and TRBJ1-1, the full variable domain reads KAGVTQTPRYLIKTRGQQVTLSCSPISGHRSVSWYQQTPGQGLQFLFEYFSETQRNKGNFPGRFSGRQFSNSRSEMNVSTLELGDSALYLCASSRQSMNTEAFFGQGTRLTVV.

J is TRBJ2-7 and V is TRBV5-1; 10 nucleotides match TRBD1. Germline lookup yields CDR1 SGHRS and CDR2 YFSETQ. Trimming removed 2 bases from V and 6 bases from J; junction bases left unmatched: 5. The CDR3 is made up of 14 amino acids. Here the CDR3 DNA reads TGCGCCAGCAGCTTTGGGACAGGGGTCTTCGAGCAGTACTTC. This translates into CASSFGTGVFEQYF. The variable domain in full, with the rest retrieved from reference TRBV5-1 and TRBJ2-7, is KAGVTQTPRYLIKTRGQQVTLSCSPISGHRSVSWYQQTPGQGLQFLFEYFSETQRNKGNFPGRFSGRQFSNSRSEMNVSTLELGDSALYLCASSFGTGVFEQYFGPGTRLTVT.

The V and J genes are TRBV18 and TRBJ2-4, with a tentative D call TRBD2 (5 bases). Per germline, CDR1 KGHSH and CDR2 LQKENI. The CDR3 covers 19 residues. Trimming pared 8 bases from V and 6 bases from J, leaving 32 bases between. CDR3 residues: CASRRTRRTVEQEGNIQYF. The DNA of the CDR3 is TGTGCCAGCCGACGTACCCGTCGGACCGTCGAACAAGAGGGAAACATTCAGTACTTC.

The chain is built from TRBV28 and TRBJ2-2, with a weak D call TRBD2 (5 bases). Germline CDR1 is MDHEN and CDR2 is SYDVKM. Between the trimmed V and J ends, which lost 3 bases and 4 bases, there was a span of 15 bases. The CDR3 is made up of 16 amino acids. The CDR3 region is CASSFMEASTTGELFF. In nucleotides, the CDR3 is TGTGCCAGCAGTTTTATGGAGGCGTCCACCACCGGGGAGCTGTTTTTT.

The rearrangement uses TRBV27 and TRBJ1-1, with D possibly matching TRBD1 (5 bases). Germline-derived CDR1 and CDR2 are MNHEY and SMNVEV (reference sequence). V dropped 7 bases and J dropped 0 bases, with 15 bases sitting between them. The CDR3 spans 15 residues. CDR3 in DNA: TGTGCCAGCAAACGCGGGACCCAATTGAACACTGAAGCTTTCTTT. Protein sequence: CASKRGTQLNTEAFF.

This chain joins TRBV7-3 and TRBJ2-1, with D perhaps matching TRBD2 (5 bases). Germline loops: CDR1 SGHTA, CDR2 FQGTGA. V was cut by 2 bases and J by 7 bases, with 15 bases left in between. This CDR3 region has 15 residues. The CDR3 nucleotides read TGTGCCAGCAGCTTACTAGCTTTCGGTGGGAATGAGCAGTTCTTC. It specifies CASSLLAFGGNEQFF. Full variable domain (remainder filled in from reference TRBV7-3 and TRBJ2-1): GAGVSQTPSNKVTEKGKYVELRCDPISGHTALYWYRQSLGQGPEFLIYFQGTGAADDSGLPNDRFFAVRPEGSVSTLKIQRTERGDSAVYLCASSLLAFGGNEQFFGPGTRLTVL.